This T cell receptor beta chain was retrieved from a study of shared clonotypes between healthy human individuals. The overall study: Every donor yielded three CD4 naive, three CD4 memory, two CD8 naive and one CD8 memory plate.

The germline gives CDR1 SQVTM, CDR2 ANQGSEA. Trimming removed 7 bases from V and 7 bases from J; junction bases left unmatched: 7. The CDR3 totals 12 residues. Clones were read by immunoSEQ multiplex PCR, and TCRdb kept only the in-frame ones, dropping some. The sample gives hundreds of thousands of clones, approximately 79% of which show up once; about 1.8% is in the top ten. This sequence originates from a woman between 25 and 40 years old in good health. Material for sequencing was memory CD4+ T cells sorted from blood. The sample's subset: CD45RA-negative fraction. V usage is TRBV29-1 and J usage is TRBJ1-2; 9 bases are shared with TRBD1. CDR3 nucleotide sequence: TGCAGCGGGGGACAGGGCGAGAGTGGCTACACCTTC. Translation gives CSGGQGESGYTF.